This T cell receptor (beta chain) emerged from a study of T cell responses to AZD1222 COVID-19 vaccine. Turning to the study itself: Recipients boosted at about 4 weeks or about 12 weeks are pooled.

Profiling relied on immunoSEQ multiplex PCR, and the TCRdb table lists in-frame clones only, not all of them. The sample has approximately 170,000 clones, roughly 89% seen once. Turning to this clone: Its antigen is currently unknown.

CDR1 is SGHRS and CDR2 is YFSETQ in the germline V gene. Trimming stripped 0 bases from V and 2 bases from J, with 17 bases between. This CDR3 is built from 18 residues. Study findings and constraints: Clonal diversity was possibly underestimated, and white British individuals and females predominated among donors.

V gene TRBV5-1 combines with J gene TRBJ2-2; no clear D. The sequencing used peripheral blood, collected on day 0 of AZD1222 vaccination. The receptor comes from an adult in good health. The CDR3 DNA reads TGCGCCAGCAGCTTGGTTTCAGGACCCACGCTTAACACCGGGGAGCTGTTTTTT. Protein sequence: CASSLVSGPTLNTGELFF.